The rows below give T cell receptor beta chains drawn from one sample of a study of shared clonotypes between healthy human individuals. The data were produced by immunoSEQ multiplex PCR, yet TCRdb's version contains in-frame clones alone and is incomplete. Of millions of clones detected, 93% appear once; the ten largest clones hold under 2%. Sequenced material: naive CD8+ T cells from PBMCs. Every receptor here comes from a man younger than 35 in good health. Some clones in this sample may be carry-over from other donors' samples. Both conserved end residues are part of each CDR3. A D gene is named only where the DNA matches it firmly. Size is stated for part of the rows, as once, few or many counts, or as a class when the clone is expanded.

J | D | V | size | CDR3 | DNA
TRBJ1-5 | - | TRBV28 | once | CASSTVGLNQPQHF | TGTGCCAGCAGTACGGTAGGTCTCAATCAGCCCCAGCATTTT
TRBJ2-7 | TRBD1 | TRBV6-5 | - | CASSASTGGYEQYF | TGTGCCAGCAGTGCCTCGACAGGGGGCTACGAGCAGTACTTC
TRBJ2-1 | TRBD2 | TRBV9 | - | CASSAPGTSAYNEQFF | TGTGCCAGCAGCGCCCCCGGGACTAGCGCTTACAATGAGCAGTTCTTC
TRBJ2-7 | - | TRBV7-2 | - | CASSANRETYEQYF | TGTGCCAGCAGCGCCAACCGGGAAACCTACGAGCAGTACTTC
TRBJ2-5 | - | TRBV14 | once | CASSQWAGVETQYF | TGTGCCAGCAGCCAATGGGCAGGGGTTGAGACCCAGTACTTC
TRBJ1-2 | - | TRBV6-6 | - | CASSRSQTLDGYTF | TGTGCCAGCAGCCGCTCCCAAACTTTGGATGGCTACACCTTC
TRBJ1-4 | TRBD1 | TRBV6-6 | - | CASSRRQGGEKLFF | TGTGCCAGCAGCCGAAGACAGGGAGGTGAAAAACTGTTTTTT
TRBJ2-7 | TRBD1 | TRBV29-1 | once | CSVEAGDRLTYEQYF | TGCAGCGTTGAGGCCGGGGACAGGCTTACCTACGAGCAGTACTTC
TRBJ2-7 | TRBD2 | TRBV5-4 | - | CASSLDASGSYEQYF | TGTGCCAGCAGCTTGGATGCTAGCGGTTCCTACGAGCAGTACTTC
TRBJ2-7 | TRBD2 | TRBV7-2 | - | CASSLLAGGVHEQYF | TGTGCCAGCAGCTTACTGGCGGGAGGTGTACACGAGCAGTACTTC
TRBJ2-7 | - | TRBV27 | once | CASSLGGWVHEQYF | TGTGCCAGCAGTTTAGGAGGGTGGGTCCATGAGCAGTACTTC
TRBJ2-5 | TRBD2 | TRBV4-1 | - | CASSQGRRTSGRLETQYF | TGCGCCAGCAGCCAAGGCCGCCGGACTAGCGGGAGGCTAGAGACCCAGTACTTC
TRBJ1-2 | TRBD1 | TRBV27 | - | CASSGTENYGYTF | TGTGCCAGCAGTGGGACAGAAAACTATGGCTACACCTTC
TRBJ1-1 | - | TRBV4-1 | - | CASSPGQMSGNTEAFF | TGCGCCAGCAGCCCAGGACAGATGTCAGGCAACACTGAAGCTTTCTTT
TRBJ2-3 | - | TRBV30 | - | CAWSPTGISTDTQYF | TGTGCCTGGAGTCCCACTGGAATTAGCACAGATACGCAGTATTTT
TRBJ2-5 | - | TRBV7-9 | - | CASSLASSWGELGETQYF | TGTGCCAGCAGCTTAGCCTCTTCCTGGGGGGAGTTAGGGGAGACCCAGTACTTC
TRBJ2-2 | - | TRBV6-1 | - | CASSESRGVVAGELFF | TGTGCCAGCAGTGAATCGAGGGGAGTAGTCGCCGGGGAGCTGTTTTTT
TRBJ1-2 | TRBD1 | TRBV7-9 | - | CASSVPGQGLINNYGYTF | TGTGCCAGCAGCGTCCCCGGACAGGGCCTTATTAATAACTATGGCTACACCTTC
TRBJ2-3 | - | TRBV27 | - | CASSLDRSDTQYF | TGTGCCAGCAGTTTAGACAGGTCGGATACGCAGTATTTT
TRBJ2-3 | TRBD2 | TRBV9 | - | CASSVGGGETDTQYF | TGTGCCAGCAGCGTAGGCGGGGGGGAGACAGATACGCAGTATTTT
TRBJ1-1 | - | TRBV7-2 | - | CASSTIQENTEAFF | TGTGCCAGCAGCACTATCCAGGAGAACACTGAAGCTTTCTTT
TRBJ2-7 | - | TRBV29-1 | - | CSALSYEQYF | TGCAGTGCCCTGAGCTACGAGCAGTACTTC
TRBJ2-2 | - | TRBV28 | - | CASSFVGANTGELFF | TGTGCCAGCAGTTTCGTAGGGGCGAACACCGGGGAGCTGTTTTTT
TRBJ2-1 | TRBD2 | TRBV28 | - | CASLPDGLAGDTRHEQFF | TGTGCCAGCCTCCCCGACGGACTAGCGGGAGATACGAGGCATGAGCAGTTCTTC
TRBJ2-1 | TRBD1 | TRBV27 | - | CASSYPPGQGAFPYYNEQFF | TGTGCCAGCAGTTACCCCCCGGGACAGGGGGCCTTTCCCTACTACAATGAGCAGTTCTTC
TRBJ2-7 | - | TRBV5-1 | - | CASSLDLALFYEQYF | TGCGCCAGCAGCTTGGACTTGGCGCTATTCTACGAGCAGTACTTC
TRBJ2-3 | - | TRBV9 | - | CASSELIGGTDTQYF | TGTGCCAGCAGTGAACTTATTGGGGGCACAGATACGCAGTATTTT
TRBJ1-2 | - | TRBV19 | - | CASSMNKNYGYTF | TGTGCCAGTAGTATGAACAAGAACTATGGCTACACCTTC
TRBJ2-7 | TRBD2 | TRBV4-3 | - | CASSQELSGTYEQYF | TGCGCCAGCAGCCAAGAGTTAAGCGGGACCTACGAGCAGTACTTC
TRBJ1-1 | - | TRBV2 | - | CASSASGPLAFNTEAFF | TGTGCCAGCAGTGCATCAGGGCCCCTTGCCTTTAACACTGAAGCTTTCTTT
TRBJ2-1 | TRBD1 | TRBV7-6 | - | CASSQTGTGAYNEQFF | TGTGCCAGCAGCCAAACCGGGACAGGGGCCTACAATGAGCAGTTCTTC
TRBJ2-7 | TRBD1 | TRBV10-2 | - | CASSERQGAYEQYF | TGCGCCAGCAGTGAGCGGCAGGGGGCCTACGAGCAGTACTTC
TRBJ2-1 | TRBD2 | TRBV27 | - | CASSPTGLNSEQFF | TGTGCCAGCAGTCCCACGGGACTAAATAGTGAGCAGTTCTTC
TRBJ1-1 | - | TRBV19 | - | CASSTLIPDMNTEAFF | TGTGCCAGTAGTACCCTAATACCCGACATGAACACTGAAGCTTTCTTT
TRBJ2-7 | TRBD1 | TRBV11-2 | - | CASSYSRDSYEQYF | TGTGCCAGCAGCTATTCCCGGGACAGTTACGAGCAGTACTTC
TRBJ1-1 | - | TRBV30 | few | CAWSQGRGSEAFF | TGTGCCTGGAGCCAGGGGAGAGGAAGTGAAGCTTTCTTT
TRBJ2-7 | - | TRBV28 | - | CASSLDAAYEQYF | TGTGCCAGCAGTTTAGACGCAGCCTACGAGCAGTACTTC
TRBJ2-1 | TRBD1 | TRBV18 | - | CASSPNTGTGDGNEQFF | TGTGCCAGCTCACCCAATACCGGGACAGGAGACGGGAATGAGCAGTTCTTC
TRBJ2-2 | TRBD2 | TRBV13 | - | CASSALIGEGLAGESAGELFF | TGTGCCAGCAGCGCCTTGATAGGAGAGGGACTAGCGGGAGAATCCGCCGGGGAGCTGTTTTTT
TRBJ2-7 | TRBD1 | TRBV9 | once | CASSESPGQGYEQYF | TGTGCCAGCAGCGAATCCCCGGGACAGGGCTACGAGCAGTACTTC
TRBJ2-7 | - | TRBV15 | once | CATSTRPVGEQYF | TGTGCCACCAGCACCCGGCCCGTGGGCGAGCAGTACTTC
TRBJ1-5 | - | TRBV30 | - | CAWSVGAGLLHQPQHF | TGTGCCTGGAGTGTTGGGGCAGGTTTACTCCATCAGCCCCAGCATTTT
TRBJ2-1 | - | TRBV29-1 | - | CSGRVGNNEQFF | TGCAGCGGGCGGGTCGGGAACAATGAGCAGTTCTTC
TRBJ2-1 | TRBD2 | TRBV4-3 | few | CASSQDPGLAGLAYNEQFF | TGCGCCAGCAGCCAAGATCCGGGACTAGCGGGATTGGCCTACAATGAGCAGTTCTTC
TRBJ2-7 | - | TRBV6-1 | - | CASRSRSSYEQYF | TGTGCCAGCAGGTCCCGTAGCTCCTACGAGCAGTACTTC
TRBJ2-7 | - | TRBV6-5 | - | CASSYSAGSSEQYF | TGTGCCAGCAGTTACTCGGCAGGGTCGAGCGAGCAGTACTTC
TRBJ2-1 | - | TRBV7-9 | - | CASSPGALLVTNEQFF | TGTGCCAGCAGCCCAGGGGCTCTTTTAGTAACCAATGAGCAGTTCTTC
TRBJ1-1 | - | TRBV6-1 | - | CASRAGYSEAFF | TGTGCCAGCCGGGCTGGTTACAGCGAAGCTTTCTTT
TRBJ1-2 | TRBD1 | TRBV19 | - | CASKAGGIDGYTF | TGTGCCAGTAAGGCAGGGGGCATCGATGGCTACACCTTC
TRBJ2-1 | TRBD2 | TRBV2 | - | CASSGKAGVYNEQFF | TGTGCCAGCAGTGGTAAAGCGGGAGTATACAATGAGCAGTTCTTC
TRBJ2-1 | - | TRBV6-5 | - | CASSYGTANEQFF | TGTGCCAGCAGTTACGGAACAGCCAATGAGCAGTTCTTC
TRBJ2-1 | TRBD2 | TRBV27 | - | CASSLSPSGASYNEQFF | TGTGCCAGCAGTTTATCGCCTAGCGGAGCCTCCTACAATGAGCAGTTCTTC
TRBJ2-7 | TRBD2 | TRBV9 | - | CASSVGAGGSYEQYF | TGTGCCAGCAGCGTAGGGGCGGGAGGGTCGTACGAGCAGTACTTC